This T cell receptor beta chain is from a study of neurological immune-mediated disorders. Synthesis of cDNA was accomplished via 5'RACE employing 10-nucleotide random UMIs. The output of every sequencing run, over 190 million TCR-beta sequences, came from 15-18 subjects. TCRdb reanalysed the 5' RACE reads using MiXCR and keeps one entry per CDR3 protein. Of more than 75,000 distinct CDR3 sequences in the sample, 9% to 12% were seen once. Germline trimming cut 6 bases from V and 2 bases from J; bases unmatched to any gene: 4. CDR1 and CDR2 (germline): MNHNY, SVGAGI (reference sequence). This CDR3 spans 13 amino acids. This clonotype was detected many times.

The chain employs TRBV6-6 and TRBJ2-7, with 7 bases that match TRBD1. Sequenced material: PBMCs. This TCR was sampled from a man aged 40-49 years in good health. CDR3 in DNA: TGTGCCAGCAGACACCAGGGGGCCTACGAGCAGTACTTC. It translates to CASRHQGAYEQYF.